This T cell receptor beta chain is drawn from a study of CD8+ T cells in alopecia areata. Investigators isolated RNA and reverse transcribed it into cDNA to act as the sequencing template. TCRdb's copy holds only in-frame clones and misses some; the assay was immunoSEQ multiplex PCR. The table has about 120,000 clones, roughly 50% seen once. The CDR3 sequence is 12 residues long. Germline V gives CDR1 MDHEN, CDR2 SYDVKM. Trimming removed 3 bases at V and 4 bases at J, with 7 bases between. The investigators collected lesional scalp punch biopsies and peripheral blood from alopecia areata patients. The sequenced sample was NKG2D-low CD8+ T cells sorted from blood. The chain recombines TRBV28 with TRBJ2-7; D is perhaps TRBD2 (5 bases). The TCR was taken from a human donor with alopecia areata. The CDR3 bases are TGTGCCAGCAGTTTGCCGGGGTACGAGCAGTACTTC. This encodes CASSLPGYEQYF.